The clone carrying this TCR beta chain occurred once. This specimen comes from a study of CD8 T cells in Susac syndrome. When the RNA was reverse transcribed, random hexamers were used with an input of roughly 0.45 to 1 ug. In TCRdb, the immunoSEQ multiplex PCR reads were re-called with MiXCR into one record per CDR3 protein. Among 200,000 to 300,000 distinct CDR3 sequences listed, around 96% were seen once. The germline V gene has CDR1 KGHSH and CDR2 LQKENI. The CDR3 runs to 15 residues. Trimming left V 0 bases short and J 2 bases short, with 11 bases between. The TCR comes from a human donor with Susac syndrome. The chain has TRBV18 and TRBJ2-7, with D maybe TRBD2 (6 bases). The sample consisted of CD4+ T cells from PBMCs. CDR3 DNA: TGTGCCAGCTCACCACCGGGAGGTTTAACCTACGAGCAGTACTTC. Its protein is CASSPPGGLTYEQYF.